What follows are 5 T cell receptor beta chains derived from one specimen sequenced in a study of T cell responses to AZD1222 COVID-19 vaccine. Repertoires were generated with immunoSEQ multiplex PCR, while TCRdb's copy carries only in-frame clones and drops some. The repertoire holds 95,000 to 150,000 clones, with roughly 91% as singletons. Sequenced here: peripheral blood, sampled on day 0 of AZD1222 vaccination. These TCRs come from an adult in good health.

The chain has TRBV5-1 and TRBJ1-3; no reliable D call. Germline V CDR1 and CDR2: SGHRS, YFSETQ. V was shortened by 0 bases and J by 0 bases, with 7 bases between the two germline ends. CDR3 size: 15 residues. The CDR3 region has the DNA TGCGCCAGCAGCTTGGGGCAGGCCTCTGGAAACACCATATATTTT. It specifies CASSLGQASGNTIYF.

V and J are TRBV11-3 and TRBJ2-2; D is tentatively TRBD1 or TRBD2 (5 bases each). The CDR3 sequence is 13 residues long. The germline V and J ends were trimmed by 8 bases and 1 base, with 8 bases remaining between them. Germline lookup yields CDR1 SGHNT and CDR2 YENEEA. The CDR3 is CASGDLNTGELFF. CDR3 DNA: TGTGCCAGCGGGGACCTGAACACCGGGGAGCTGTTTTTT.

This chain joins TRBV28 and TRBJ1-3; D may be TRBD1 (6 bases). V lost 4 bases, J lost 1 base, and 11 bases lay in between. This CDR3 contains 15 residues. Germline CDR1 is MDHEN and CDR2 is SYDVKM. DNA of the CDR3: TGTGCCAGCAGTTCAAACACAGGGTCTGGAAACACCATATATTTT. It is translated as CASSSNTGSGNTIYF.

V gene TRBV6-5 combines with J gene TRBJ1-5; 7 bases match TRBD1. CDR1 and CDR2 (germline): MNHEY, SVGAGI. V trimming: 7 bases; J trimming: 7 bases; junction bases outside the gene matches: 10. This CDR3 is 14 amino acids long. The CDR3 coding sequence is TGTGCCAGCACAGACAGGGCGTTTACCCAGCCCCAGCATTTT. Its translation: CASTDRAFTQPQHF.

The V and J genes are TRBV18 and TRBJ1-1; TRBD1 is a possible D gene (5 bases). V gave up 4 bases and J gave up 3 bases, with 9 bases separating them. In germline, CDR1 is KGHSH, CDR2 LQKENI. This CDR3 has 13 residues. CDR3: CASSQGLDTEAFF. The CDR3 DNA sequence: TGTGCCAGCTCACAGGGGCTGGACACTGAAGCTTTCTTT.